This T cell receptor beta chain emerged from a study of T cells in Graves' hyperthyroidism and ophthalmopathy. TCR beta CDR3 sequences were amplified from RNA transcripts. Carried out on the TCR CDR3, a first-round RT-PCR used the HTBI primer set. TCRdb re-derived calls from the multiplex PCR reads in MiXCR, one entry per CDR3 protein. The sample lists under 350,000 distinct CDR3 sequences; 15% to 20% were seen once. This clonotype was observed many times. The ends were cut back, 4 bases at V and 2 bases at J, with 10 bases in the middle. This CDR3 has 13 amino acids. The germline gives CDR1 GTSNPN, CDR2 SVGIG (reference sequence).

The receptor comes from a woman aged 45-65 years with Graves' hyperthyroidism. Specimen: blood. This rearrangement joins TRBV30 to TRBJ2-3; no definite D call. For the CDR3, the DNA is TGTGCCTGGATAGGCGTAAACACAGATACGCAGTATTTT. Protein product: CAWIGVNTDTQYF.